The 22 T cell receptor beta chains below come from one sample, sequenced in a study of shared T cell receptors in the human thymus. Libraries were prepared by immunoSEQ multiplex PCR; TCRdb keeps only in-frame clonotypes and omits some of them. The sample records about 380,000 clones, approximately 95% being singletons. Sequencing was performed on thymocytes. The source of these receptors is a human donor.

The chain recombines TRBV27 with TRBJ2-1, with TRBD2 as a possible D gene (5 bases). Trimming removed 0 bases at V and 10 bases at J, with 10 bases between. CDR1 and CDR2 from the germline V gene are MNHEY and SMNVEV (reference sequence). The length of the CDR3 is 13 residues. The CDR3 bases are TGTGCCAGCAGTTTATCCATCGGGGTCGAGCAGTTCTTC. It translates to CASSLSIGVEQFF.

This chain links TRBV5-8 with TRBJ2-5, with D perhaps matching TRBD2 (5 bases). Germline CDR1 and CDR2: SGHTS and YDEGEE. The CDR3 totals 15 residues. V was clipped by 3 bases and J by 7 bases, with 19 bases between them. CDR3 bases: TGTGCCAGCAGCTCGAGAGTGACTCCTGAGGGGACCCAGTACTTC. This translates into CASSSRVTPEGTQYF.

A single count supports this clone. The chain joins TRBV2 to TRBJ2-1; the match to TRBD2 covers 8 bases. From germline, CDR1 is SNHLY and CDR2 FYNNEI. The J segment lost 7 bases and the V segment lost 6 bases, leaving 8 bases of the junction unmatched. CDR3 length: 14 amino acids. The DNA of the CDR3 is TGTGCCAGCAGCGCCAGCGGGGGCAGGAATGAGCAGTTCTTC. Its protein is CASSASGGRNEQFF.

This CDR3 is CASSVRDRGREKLFF. CDR3 coding DNA: TGTGCCAGCAGCGTACGGGACAGGGGGAGGGAAAAACTGTTTTTT. The chain has TRBV9 and TRBJ1-4, with TRBD1 matching over 11 bases. Germline V gene data show CDR1 as SGDLS and CDR2 as YYNGEE. The CDR3 totals 15 residues. The ends lost 1 base at V and 8 bases at J; junction bases unmatched: 4.

A word on this clone: Germline and junction disagree at one end, which may indicate a read error. The rearrangement joins TRBV30 to TRBJ2-5; TRBD2 is a possible D gene (6 bases). The CDR3 extends over 15 amino acids. Germline-derived CDR1 and CDR2 are GTSNPN and SVGIG (reference sequence). The CDR3 region is CARSQLRERRETQYF. As DNA, the CDR3 is TGTGCCCGGAGTCAACTCCGGGAGAGGCGGGAGACCCAGTACTTC.

This chain links TRBV23-1 with TRBJ2-7; a possible D gene is TRBD1 (6 bases). TRBV23-1 is an open reading frame whose function is uncertain. V gave up 5 bases and J gave up 4 bases, with 21 bases separating them. The CDR3 has 16 residues. In DNA, the CDR3 is TGCGCCAGCAGTTGGCCCCCCACAGGGAAAAGGTACGAGCAGTACTTC. Encoded protein: CASSWPPTGKRYEQYF.

J is TRBJ2-7 and V is TRBV4-1, with 12 bases fitting TRBD1. In germline, CDR1 is MGHRA, CDR2 YSYEKL. This CDR3 has 15 amino acids. V shed 5 bases, J shed 2 bases, and the junction held 4 bases outside the gene matches. CDR3 in amino acids: CASSRGTGGPYEQYF. The DNA of the CDR3 is TGCGCCAGCAGCAGAGGGACAGGGGGCCCCTACGAGCAGTACTTC.

This chain uses TRBV15 with TRBJ1-1; D unresolved. Germline CDR1 and CDR2: LNHNV and YYDKDF (reference sequence). The CDR3 contains 19 residues. With 1 base removed from V and 0 bases from J, the gap between germline ends came to 21 bases. The DNA of the CDR3 is TGTGCCACCAGCAGAGCATCAGGACGGTTTCTATTTATGAACACTGAAGCTTTCTTT. It encodes CATSRASGRFLFMNTEAFF.

This chain links TRBV7-2 with TRBJ2-5; D is unresolved. Germline V gene sequence: CDR1 SGHTA, CDR2 FQGNSA. The V gene lost 1 base and the J gene lost 4 bases, with 10 bases spanning the gap. The CDR3 has 14 amino acids. In nucleotides, the CDR3 is TGTGCCAGCAGCTTAGTTTGGCGCGGAGAGACCCAGTACTTC. This sequence encodes CASSLVWRGETQYF.

Of note for this clone: The same CDR3 also results from other DNA sequences found in this sample. The rearrangement joins TRBV28 to TRBJ1-3; maybe TRBD1 (5 bases). This CDR3 has 14 residues. V was pared by 5 bases and J by 2 bases, with 10 bases between. CDR1 is MDHEN and CDR2 is SYDVKM in the germline V gene. The CDR3 reads CASSLQGAGNTIYF. In DNA form, the CDR3 reads TGTGCCAGCAGTCTCCAGGGTGCTGGAAACACCATATATTTT.

The chain couples TRBV27 to TRBJ2-1; D gene uncertain. The V end was cut by 4 bases, the J end by 7 bases, with 5 bases between. Germline CDR1 and CDR2: MNHEY and SMNVEV (reference sequence). The CDR3 is 11 amino acids. The CDR3 sequence is CASSYGNEQFF. Written as DNA, the CDR3 is TGTGCCAGCAGTTACGGAAATGAGCAGTTCTTC.

The chain is built from TRBV27 and TRBJ2-1, with D unclear. The germline CDR1 and CDR2 sequences are MNHEY and SMNVEV (reference sequence). CDR3 length: 18 amino acids. Deletions cut 5 bases from V and 0 bases from J, with 20 bases between. CDR3 amino acids: CASSPARLRLGSYNEQFF. The CDR3 nucleotides read TGTGCCAGCAGTCCCGCCAGGCTCCGTTTGGGCTCCTACAATGAGCAGTTCTTC.

The chain uses TRBV29-1 and TRBJ1-1; no reliable D call. This CDR3 contains 15 residues. CDR1 is SQVTM and CDR2 is ANQGSEA in the germline V gene. Trimming stripped 0 bases from V and 4 bases from J, with 15 bases between. CDR3 DNA: TGCAGCGTTGAAGAATGCCCAAGAGAGTGCACTGAAGCTTTCTTT. Translating gives CSVEECPRECTEAFF.

The chain employs TRBV5-4 and TRBJ2-1; 9 nucleotides line up with TRBD2. CDR1 and CDR2 (germline): SGHNT, YYREEE (reference sequence). With 4 bases clipped from V and 7 bases from J, the junction kept 12 bases outside the gene matches. This CDR3 has 16 residues. The CDR3 spells CASSPAGTSYSNEQFF. CDR3 bases: TGTGCCAGCAGCCCCGCCGGGACTAGCTATTCGAATGAGCAGTTCTTC.

The count of this clone is one. The V and J genes are TRBV27 and TRBJ2-1; the match to TRBD2 covers 7 bases. The CDR3 loop spans 14 amino acids. J gave up 7 bases and V 6 bases, and 9 bases lay outside the gene matches. Germline assignment: CDR1 MNHEY and CDR2 SMNVEV (reference sequence). The CDR3: CASSGGGRGNEQFF. In DNA form, the CDR3 reads TGTGCCAGCAGCGGAGGCGGGAGAGGAAATGAGCAGTTCTTC.

The chain combines TRBV28 with TRBJ2-7; D might be TRBD1 (6 bases). The CDR3 is made up of 15 amino acids. Germline loops: CDR1 MDHEN, CDR2 SYDVKM. Trimming left V 7 bases short and J 6 bases short, with 22 bases between. CDR3 protein: CASIASGTPLTEQYF. CDR3 nucleotide sequence: TGTGCCAGCATTGCCTCCGGGACACCCTTGACCGAGCAGTACTTC.

The chain is built from TRBV29-1 and TRBJ1-2; 9 bases align to TRBD1. This CDR3 has 14 residues. V trimming: 7 bases; J trimming: 3 bases; junction bases outside the gene matches: 9. The germline gives CDR1 SQVTM, CDR2 ANQGSEA. DNA for the CDR3: TGCAGCGCCGAGCGGCGGACAGGGGACTATGGCTACACCTTC. It yields the protein CSAERRTGDYGYTF.

This clone has more than one count but fewer than ten. The chain carries TRBV5-4 and TRBJ2-6; perhaps D is TRBD1 or TRBD2 (5 bases each). There are 18 residues in the CDR3. V gave up 3 bases and J gave up 0 bases, with 16 bases separating them. Germline V gene lookup returns CDR1 SGHNT and CDR2 YYREEE (reference sequence). The CDR3 loop reads CASSSPLRGPSGANVLTF. CDR3 DNA sequence: TGTGCCAGCAGCTCACCCCTCCGGGGCCCCTCTGGGGCCAACGTCCTGACTTTC.

J is TRBJ1-1 and V is TRBV9, with TRBD1 as a possible D gene (5 bases). The germline gives CDR1 SGDLS, CDR2 YYNGEE. V was trimmed by 4 bases and J by 0 bases, leaving 13 bases between them. CDR3 length: 15 residues. CDR3 sequence reads: CASSPTVTMNTEAFF. For the CDR3, the DNA is TGTGCCAGCAGCCCGACAGTGACTATGAACACTGAAGCTTTCTTT.

The CDR3 reads CASSLGEGTLEQYF. Here the CDR3 DNA reads TGTGCCAGCAGCTTAGGTGAAGGGACCCTAGAGCAGTACTTC. This chain uses TRBV7-8 with TRBJ2-7; D may be TRBD1 or TRBD2 (5 bases each). There are 14 residues in the CDR3. Trimming cost V 1 base and J 7 bases, with 14 bases left between them. CDR1 is SGHVS, CDR2 FQNEAQ, per germline.

V and J are TRBV18 and TRBJ2-7; 16 nucleotides line up with TRBD2. The V gene end was trimmed by 4 bases and the J gene end by 3 bases; junction bases not matched to a gene: 6. The germline V gene encodes CDR1 KGHSH and CDR2 LQKENI. The CDR3 runs 17 residues. Here the CDR3 DNA reads TGTGCCAGCTCACTGCAGGGACTAGCGGGAGGGAACTACGAGCAGTACTTC. Its protein is CASSLQGLAGGNYEQYF.

The chain employs TRBV18 and TRBJ2-2; 7 bases fit TRBD2. The CDR3 is made up of 17 amino acids. Trimming at V came to 3 bases and at J to 6 bases, leaving 13 bases not matched to a gene. Germline-derived CDR1 and CDR2 are KGHSH and LQKENI. The CDR3 DNA follows: TGTGCCAGCTCACCCGCTTTGGGAGCGGGAATAGCCGGGGAGCTGTTTTTT. Protein: CASSPALGAGIAGELFF.